Here is one TCR beta chain with its context. No antigen is known for it. Profiled with immunoSEQ multiplex PCR; TCRdb holds only in-frame clones, not every one. This table has approximately 25,000 clones, around 93% appearing once. This entry comes from a study of a mutant IDH1 vaccine in newly diagnosed glioma. Study summary: It was radiotherapy, temozolomide, or both that patients received previously, with most receiving both.

CDR1 and CDR2 from the germline V gene are ENHRY and SYGVKD. The trim removed 3 bases at V and 4 bases at J, leaving 3 bases unmatched. The CDR3 extends over 14 amino acids. Time point here: baseline, week 1 (first vaccination visit). Sample treatment: pre-vaccination baseline after standard-of-care therapy. Patients carried new grade 3 or 4 IDH1-mutant astrocytomas lacking nuclear ATRX. Regarding the study as a whole: There were vaccine-induced immune responses in 85% to 95% of the patients. Apparently, pseudoprogression bore no relation to changes among the top peripheral T cell clonotypes.

The chain couples TRBV10-3 to TRBJ2-7, with TRBD1 matching over 10 bases. Sequenced here: PBMCs, sampled from a glioma patient treated with radiotherapy, temozolomide or both. This TCR was recovered from a man aged 40-55 years with glioma. The CDR3 coding sequence is TGTGCCATCAGTGATGGGACAGGGGAGTACGAGCAGTACTTC. Translation gives CAISDGTGEYEQYF.